This record concerns one TCR beta chain sequence. This CDR3 has 16 residues. The trim removed 2 bases at V and 0 bases at J, leaving 4 bases unmatched. The germline V gene has CDR1 MNHEY and CDR2 SVGAGI. The record originates from a study of shared clonotypes between healthy human individuals. Profiled with immunoSEQ multiplex PCR; TCRdb holds only in-frame clones, not every one. The data hold around 1.9 million clones, with around 93% observed a single time. Naive CD8 isolation took CD45RO-negative cells positively selected for CCR7 and excluded terminally differentiated effector memory CD45RA+ cells.

The sample taken for sequencing was naive CD8+ T cells from PBMCs. The sequence was obtained from a man younger than 35 in good health. Some clones in this sample may be carry-over from other donors' samples. This chain connects TRBV6-5 to TRBJ2-3; TRBD2 aligns across 8 bases. This CDR3 reads CASSYRAGESTDTQYF. DNA of the CDR3: TGTGCCAGCAGTTACCGAGCGGGAGAGAGCACAGATACGCAGTATTTT.